A single T cell receptor beta chain is shown here with its context. The target antigen is unknown. The T cell receptor alpha and beta CDR3 regions were amplified from mRNA by semiquantitative ARM-PCR. ARM-PCR used tagged nested gene-specific primers, then communal superprimers for exponential amplification. Before the second round, exonuclease removed the nested primers. TCRdb ran MiXCR on the multiplex PCR reads and lists one entry per CDR3 protein. Among about 4,700 distinct CDR3 sequences, 75% to 80% were seen once, and the ten largest hold approximately 28%. V was cut by 2 bases and J by 2 bases, with 11 bases left in between. Germline CDR1 MRHNA, CDR2 SNTAGT. This CDR3 contains 15 residues. The data belong to a study of relationships among human T cell subsets. Findings and caveats of the study: Substantial CDR3 sharing among Th1, Th2 and regulatory cells suggested stochastic fate choice.

The clonotype originates from a middle-aged man in good health. The chain carries TRBV6-4 and TRBJ2-3; D perhaps matches TRBD2 (5 bases). The specimen sequenced was total T cells sorted from blood. The chain's CDR3 is CASSDRGSTTDTQYF. The CDR3 region has the DNA TGTGCCAGCAGTGACCGGGGTAGCACCACAGATACGCAGTATTTT.